Below, 26 T cell receptor beta chains from the same sample are listed, as sequenced in a study of liver allograft versus peripheral blood T cells. Study background: Recipients' peripheral blood supplied the T cell receptor repertoires against which those in transplanted livers were compared.

TCRdb called the reads again in MiXCR, with one record for every CDR3 protein. The table includes approximately 8,600 distinct CDR3 sequences, roughly 17% detected once. These receptor sequences come from a human patient who had a liver transplant. Some T cells may arise from the graft donor.

The chain employs TRBV29-1 and TRBJ1-6, with TRBD1 as a possible D gene (5 bases). The CDR3 sequence is 14 residues long. The V and J ends lost 4 bases and 7 bases respectively, with 14 bases between them. Germline V gene lookup returns CDR1 SQVTM and CDR2 ANQGSEA. The CDR3 here is CSVGGADPNSPLHF. CDR3 DNA: TGCAGCGTTGGGGGCGCAGACCCCAATTCACCCCTCCACTTT.

This clonotype counts as medium-sized (0.01 to 0.1%). The genes are TRBV6-1 and TRBJ2-1; 9 nucleotides agree with TRBD2. The CDR3 loop spans 15 amino acids. The germline CDR1 and CDR2 sequences are MNHNS and SASEGT. V trimming: 5 bases; J trimming: 4 bases; junction bases outside the gene matches: 6. CDR3 sequence reads: CASSFGLASYNEQFF. The CDR3, as DNA: TGTGCCAGCAGTTTTGGACTAGCGTCTTACAATGAGCAGTTCTTC.

This clonotype is labeled as medium-sized (0.01 to 0.1%). J is TRBJ1-2 and V is TRBV19; D is unresolved. Germline V gives CDR1 LNHDA, CDR2 SQIVND (reference sequence). Between the trimmed V and J ends, which lost 0 bases and 0 bases, there was a span of 8 bases. The CDR3 consists of 15 residues. CDR3 nucleotide sequence: TGTGCCAGTAGTATAGAGGGCCTAGCTAACTATGGCTACACCTTC. Residues: CASSIEGLANYGYTF.

This clonotype was detected ten times or more. V and J are TRBV9 and TRBJ2-1, with D unresolved. This CDR3 is built from 16 residues. Per the germline V gene, CDR1 is SGDLS and CDR2 is YYNGEE. V was trimmed by 0 bases and J by 0 bases, leaving 10 bases between them. The CDR3 nucleotides read TGTGCCAGCAGCGTAGATCCGAGCAACTCCTACAATGAGCAGTTCTTC. The encoded protein is CASSVDPSNSYNEQFF.

This clonotype came up many times. This sequence joins TRBV7-9 and TRBJ1-3; D not certain. The CDR3 covers 11 residues. CDR1 and CDR2 (germline): SEHNR, FQNEAQ (reference sequence). V was cut by 5 bases and J by 9 bases, with 8 bases left in between. CDR3 coding DNA: TGTGCCAGCAGCCCTCAAGGCACCATATATTTT. This gives the protein CASSPQGTIYF.

The CDR3 reads CASSLTSGGYNEQFF. CDR3 DNA sequence: TGTGCCAGCAGCCTGACTAGCGGGGGGTACAATGAGCAGTTCTTC. This chain links TRBV5-4 with TRBJ2-1; TRBD2 matches 13 bases. Per the germline V gene, CDR1 is SGHNT and CDR2 is YYREEE (reference sequence). Trimming took 4 bases from V and 4 from J; bases not matched to a gene: 2. This CDR3 spans 15 amino acids.

In its sample, this clonotype is medium-sized. V gene TRBV6-1 combines with J gene TRBJ1-6; TRBD1 might be the D (6 bases). Germline CDR1 and CDR2: MNHNS and SASEGT. Deletions cut 2 bases from V and 9 bases from J, with 20 bases between. This CDR3 comprises 17 residues. This CDR3 reads CASSENRASSRSSPLHF. The DNA of the CDR3 is TGTGCCAGCAGTGAAAACAGGGCGAGCTCGAGGAGTTCACCCCTCCACTTT.

The V and J genes are TRBV20-1 and TRBJ1-1; D is uncertain. The CDR3 extends over 12 amino acids. V shed 6 bases and J shed 6 bases, with 14 bases lying between them. In germline, CDR1 is DFQATT, CDR2 SNEGSKA (reference sequence). CDR3 sequence (DNA): TGCAGTGCCCGAACCCGGGGAGCTGAAGCTTTCTTT. Translation gives CSARTRGAEAFF.

J is TRBJ2-7 and V is TRBV27; TRBD1 matches 7 bases. The junction had 9 bases not matched to a gene; V was cut back by 6 bases and J by 1 base. CDR3 size: 15 residues. The germline V gene encodes CDR1 MNHEY and CDR2 SMNVEV (reference sequence). CDR3 nucleotides: TGTGCCAGCAGATATGACAGGGAGCATTCCTACGAGCAGTACTTC. Protein sequence: CASRYDREHSYEQYF.

In regard to this clonotype: A much more abundant neighbour one base away suggests this may be a read error. Here the CDR3 omits its conserved ending phenylalanine or tryptophan, so a read error is the likely source. This chain links TRBV10-3 with TRBJ1-5; 11 bases match TRBD1. The germline V gene encodes CDR1 ENHRY and CDR2 SYGVKD. The CDR3 covers 15 residues. J was trimmed by 6 bases and V by 6 bases; bases with no gene match: 7. CDR3 bases: TGTGCCATCAGGGCCTCTGGGACAGGGGGTCAGCCCCAGCATTAT. Its translation: CAIRASGTGGQPQHY.

This clonotype is medium-sized by share. The CDR3 sequence: CASSLNAIADEQFF. For the CDR3, the DNA is TGTGCCAGCTCACTCAATGCTATAGCAGATGAGCAGTTCTTC. The chain has TRBV18 and TRBJ2-1; D is uncertain. With 4 bases removed from V and 8 bases from J, the gap between germline ends came to 15 bases. Germline assignment: CDR1 KGHSH and CDR2 LQKENI. The CDR3 runs 14 residues.

In its sample, this clonotype ranks as medium-sized. CDR3 coding DNA: TGTGCCAGCACCCCTAAAGGGAGAGGGACGGACACTGAAGCTTTCTTT. As protein: CASTPKGRGTDTEAFF. This sequence joins TRBV7-9 and TRBJ1-1, with D tentatively TRBD1 (5 bases). The CDR3 loop spans 16 amino acids. V was clipped by 7 bases and J by 3 bases, with 21 bases between them. Germline V gene data show CDR1 as SEHNR and CDR2 as FQNEAQ (reference sequence).

A word on this clonotype: This clone may be a read error of a much larger clone one base away. The gene calls are TRBV6-1 and TRBJ1-6, with TRBD1 as a possible D gene (6 bases). CDR1 is MNHNS, CDR2 SASEGT, per germline. This CDR3 has 13 residues. The DNA for the CDR3 is TGTGCCAGCAGTGTGGACAGCAATTCATCCCTCCACTTT. It codes for CASSVDSNSSLHF.

By share of the sample, this clonotype is medium-sized. The chain has TRBV18 and TRBJ1-2; D not certain. Trimming removed 2 bases from V and 0 bases from J, with 13 bases in between. The V gene's germline CDR1 is KGHSH and CDR2 LQKENI. The CDR3 has 16 residues. The CDR3, as DNA: TGTGCCAGCTCACCAAACAGCCCAACAGCTAACTATGGCTACACCTTC. Its protein is CASSPNSPTANYGYTF.

Judged by abundance, this clonotype is medium-sized. The chain joins TRBV6-1 to TRBJ1-1, with no clear D. Germline CDR1 reads MNHNS; CDR2 reads SASEGT. Trimming left V 1 base short and J 9 bases short, with 12 bases between. The CDR3 is 13 amino acids. This CDR3 is CASSEEGVQKAFF. CDR3 bases: TGTGCCAGCAGTGAAGAAGGCGTACAGAAAGCTTTCTTT.

To note about this clonotype: This sequence may be a read error, since a much larger clone differs from it by one base. V and J are TRBV6-6 and TRBJ2-1, with D hard to call. Germline CDR1 reads MNHNY; CDR2 reads SVGAGI (reference sequence). The CDR3 is made up of 14 amino acids. V shed 2 bases and J shed 12 bases, with 17 bases lying between them. CDR3 bases: TGTGCCAGCAGTTACATAGATCAGTCGGATGGGCAGTTCTTC. This codes for CASSYIDQSDGQFF.

The chain joins TRBV20-1 to TRBJ1-3; TRBD1 might be the D (5 bases). Trimming cost V 6 bases and J 3 bases, with 15 bases left between them. There are 14 residues in the CDR3. The germline V gene encodes CDR1 DFQATT and CDR2 SNEGSKA (reference sequence). The CDR3: CSAWGGAGGNTIYF. The DNA for the CDR3 is TGCAGTGCGTGGGGAGGGGCGGGTGGAAACACCATATATTTT.

By sample share, this clonotype is medium-sized. This chain connects TRBV6-5 to TRBJ1-2, with a possible D match to TRBD1 (6 bases). Trimming pared 6 bases from V and 8 bases from J, leaving 13 bases between. Per germline, CDR1 MNHEY and CDR2 SVGAGI. The CDR3 length is 12 residues. CDR3 protein: CASRGAGEGYTF. The CDR3 DNA follows: TGTGCCAGCAGAGGGGCAGGGGAAGGCTACACCTTC.

By proportion, this clonotype is medium-sized. V and J are TRBV20-1 and TRBJ1-6; TRBD1 matches at 10 bases. CDR1 and CDR2 (germline): DFQATT, SNEGSKA (reference sequence). The CDR3 is made up of 14 amino acids. With V trimmed by 6 bases and J by 9 bases, 8 bases remained unmatched. CDR3 nucleotides: TGCAGTGCGCCTGCCCGGGACAGGGGTTCACCCCTCCACTTT. Translation: CSAPARDRGSPLHF.

In this sample, this clonotype is medium-sized. V gene TRBV18 combines with J gene TRBJ1-3; D perhaps matches TRBD1 (5 bases). Germline-derived CDR1 and CDR2 are KGHSH and LQKENI. The CDR3 consists of 16 residues. The ends were cut back, 3 bases at V and 2 bases at J, with 14 bases in the middle. CDR3 loop: CASSPLEGATGNTIYF. CDR3 nucleotides: TGTGCCAGCTCACCGTTGGAAGGGGCAACTGGAAACACCATATATTTT.

This clonotype is medium-sized (0.01 to 0.1%). The chain recombines TRBV29-1 with TRBJ1-1; possibly TRBD1 for D (6 bases). The CDR3 has 12 residues. Germline CDR1 reads SQVTM; CDR2 reads ANQGSEA. V was pared by 7 bases and J by 3 bases, with 12 bases between. CDR3 sequence: CSGQRTDTEAFF. The CDR3 DNA sequence: TGCAGCGGTCAAAGGACAGACACTGAAGCTTTCTTT.

The J gene is TRBJ2-7, the V gene TRBV7-9; D is uncertain. CDR1 is SEHNR and CDR2 is FQNEAQ in the germline V gene (reference sequence). The CDR3 is 12 amino acids. The ends were cut back, 6 bases at V and 0 bases at J, with 6 bases in the middle. The CDR3 region is CASRSSSYEQYF. In DNA, the CDR3 is TGTGCCAGCAGGTCTAGCTCCTACGAGCAGTACTTC.

This clonotype is medium-sized. The chain recombines TRBV29-1 with TRBJ1-1, with a possible D match to TRBD1 (6 bases). V gave up 1 base and J gave up 0 bases, with 9 bases separating them. The CDR3 is 14 amino acids. From germline, CDR1 is SQVTM and CDR2 ANQGSEA. CDR3: CSVEARTVNTEAFF. The CDR3 DNA reads TGCAGCGTTGAAGCCCGGACAGTGAACACTGAAGCTTTCTTT.

In this sample, this clonotype turned up many times. The CDR3, as DNA: TGCAGCATAGCCGGGACTAGCGGGGGGTCCTACAATGAGCAGTTCTTC. It is translated as CSIAGTSGGSYNEQFF. The chain joins TRBV20-1 to TRBJ2-1, with TRBD2 matching 15 bases. This CDR3 region has 16 residues. The germline V gene encodes CDR1 DFQATT and CDR2 SNEGSKA (reference sequence).

This clonotype counts as medium-sized. The chain employs TRBV24-1 and TRBJ2-7; 9 bases map to TRBD2. After removal of 4 bases from V and 3 bases from J, the junction contained 12 bases not matched to a gene. Germline V gene lookup returns CDR1 KGHDR and CDR2 SFDVKD. The CDR3 is 17 amino acids. This CDR3 is CATSEGRGGEDRYEQYF. CDR3 sequence (DNA): TGTGCCACCAGTGAGGGGCGGGGGGGCGAGGATCGCTACGAGCAGTACTTC.

This clonotype was seen a handful of times. The chain has TRBV11-1 and TRBJ2-1; the D gene is possibly TRBD2 (7 bases). This CDR3 region has 16 residues. V lost 5 bases, J lost 7 bases, and 21 bases lay in between. Germline V gene data show CDR1 as SGHAT and CDR2 as FQDESV (reference sequence). CDR3: CASSRNGGGLGNEQFF. As DNA, the CDR3 is TGTGCCAGCAGCCGCAATGGGGGGGGCTTGGGGAATGAGCAGTTCTTC.